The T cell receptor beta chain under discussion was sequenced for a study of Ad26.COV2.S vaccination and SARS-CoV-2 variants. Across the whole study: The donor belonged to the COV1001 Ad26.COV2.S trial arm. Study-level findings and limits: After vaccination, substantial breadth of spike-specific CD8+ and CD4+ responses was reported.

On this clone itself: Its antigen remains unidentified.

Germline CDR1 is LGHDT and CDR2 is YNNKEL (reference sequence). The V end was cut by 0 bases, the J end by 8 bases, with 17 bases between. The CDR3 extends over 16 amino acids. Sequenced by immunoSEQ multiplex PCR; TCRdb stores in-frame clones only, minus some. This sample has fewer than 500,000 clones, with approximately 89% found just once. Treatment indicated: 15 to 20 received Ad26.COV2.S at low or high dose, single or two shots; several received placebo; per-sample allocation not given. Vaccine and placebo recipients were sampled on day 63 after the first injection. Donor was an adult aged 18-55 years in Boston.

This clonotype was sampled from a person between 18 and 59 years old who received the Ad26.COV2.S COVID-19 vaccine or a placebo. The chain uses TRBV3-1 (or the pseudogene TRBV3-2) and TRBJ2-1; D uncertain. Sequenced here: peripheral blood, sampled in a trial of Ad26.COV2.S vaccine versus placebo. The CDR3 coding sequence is TGTGCCAGCAGCCAAGATCAGACTCCAGCTTGGGATGAGCAGTTCTTC. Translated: CASSQDQTPAWDEQFF.